This passage covers 10 T cell receptor beta chains from one sample sequenced in a study of early T cells in non-severe SARS-CoV-2 infection. A single record per CDR3 protein comes from TCRdb applying MiXCR to the 5' RACE reads. The repertoire has approximately 45,000 distinct CDR3 sequences, around 5.7% of them found once; the top ten carry around 12%. The material sequenced was whole blood. These receptors were obtained from an adult who was a healthcare worker with PCR-confirmed SARS-CoV-2 infection or an uninfected control (not recorded which).

This clonotype was counted between two and nine times. The chain recombines TRBV12-3 or TRBV12-4 with TRBJ2-1, with 11 bases matching TRBD2. The CDR3 is 16 amino acids. The J segment lost 5 bases and the V segment lost 6 bases, leaving 9 bases of the junction unmatched. CDR3 sequence reads: CASSPWPSGGHNEQFF. Written as DNA, the CDR3 is TGTGCCAGCAGCCCATGGCCTAGCGGGGGGCACAATGAGCAGTTCTTC.

The rearrangement joins TRBV3-1 to TRBJ1-5; weak D call: TRBD1 (5 bases). Germline V gene sequence: CDR1 LGHDT, CDR2 YNNKEL (reference sequence). Trimming removed 4 bases from V and 6 bases from J, with 19 bases in between. The CDR3 has 16 residues. CDR3 sequence (DNA): TGTGCCAGCAGCCTTACAGGTAACAGGCTTGGTCAGCCCCAGCATTTT. Translating it yields CASSLTGNRLGQPQHF.

This rearrangement joins TRBV13 to TRBJ1-1, with no clear D. Between the trimmed V and J ends, which lost 1 base and 1 base, there was a span of 13 bases. Germline lookup yields CDR1 PRHDT and CDR2 FYEKMQ (reference sequence). CDR3 length equals 16 residues. The CDR3 sequence is CASSLESGPGNTEAFF. The CDR3 DNA sequence: TGTGCCAGCAGCTTAGAGTCCGGCCCTGGGAACACTGAAGCTTTCTTT.

The V call is TRBV5-1, the J call TRBJ1-3; D unclear. The length of the CDR3 is 14 residues. From germline, CDR1 is SGHRS and CDR2 YFSETQ. V lost 6 bases and J 1 base, leaving 11 bases between the germline ends. CDR3 in DNA: TGCGCCAGCACGCCAATCCCTTCTGGAAACACCATATATTTT. Amino acids: CASTPIPSGNTIYF.

J is TRBJ1-2 and V is TRBV11-2; no firm D call. The CDR3 has 15 residues. The germline CDR1 and CDR2 sequences are SGHAT and FQNNGV. The V and J ends lost 0 bases and 9 bases respectively, with 17 bases between them. This CDR3 reads CASSLERGLAIRYTF. CDR3 bases: TGTGCCAGCAGCTTAGAACGGGGATTGGCTATACGCTACACCTTC.

In its sample, this clonotype was seen many times. The chain carries TRBV7-9 and TRBJ2-6; D gene ambiguous. Germline V gives CDR1 SEHNR, CDR2 FQNEAQ (reference sequence). This CDR3 has 15 amino acids. Trimming removed 7 bases from V and 0 bases from J, with 10 bases in between. The CDR3 region has the DNA TGTGCCAGCAACACCACCTTCTCTGGGGCCAACGTCCTGACTTTC. Its protein product is CASNTTFSGANVLTF. Full variable domain (rest looked up from reference TRBV7-9 and TRBJ2-6): DTGVSQNPRHKITKRGQNVTFRCDPISEHNRLYWYRQTLGQGPEFLTYFQNEAQLEKSRLLSDRFSAERPKGSFSTLEIQRTEQGDSAMYLCASNTTFSGANVLTFGAGSRLTVL.

The J gene is TRBJ1-2, the V gene TRBV7-2; D might be TRBD1 (6 bases). V lost 4 bases to trimming and J lost 0 bases, with 12 bases between them. This CDR3 region has 15 residues. Looked up from germline, CDR1 is SGHTA and CDR2 is FQGNSA. The CDR3 sequence is CASSSGTSTNYGYTF. CDR3 bases: TGTGCCAGCAGCTCAGGGACATCCACTAACTATGGCTACACCTTC.

The chain employs TRBV13 and TRBJ2-7; D gene unclear. Trimming took off 0 bases at V and 5 bases at J, with 11 bases between the two ends. CDR1 is PRHDT and CDR2 is FYEKMQ in the germline V gene (reference sequence). This CDR3 is 14 amino acids long. The CDR3: CASSLGQASNEQYF. In nucleotides, the CDR3 is TGTGCCAGCAGCTTAGGGCAGGCTTCCAACGAGCAGTACTTC.

The table lists this clonotype with many counts. This chain links TRBV7-7 with TRBJ2-7; D is possibly TRBD1 (6 bases). The V end was cut by 4 bases, the J end by 5 bases, with 12 bases between. This CDR3 spans 13 amino acids. Germline lookup yields CDR1 SSHAT and CDR2 FNYEAQ (reference sequence). CDR3 sequence: CASSSSGVHEQYF. In DNA, the CDR3 is TGTGCCAGCAGCTCCTCAGGGGTCCACGAGCAGTACTTC.

This clonotype turned up a few times. The CDR3 sequence is CASSPLTAPTDTQYF. DNA for the CDR3: TGTGCCAGCAGCCCCCTTACAGCGCCCACAGATACGCAGTATTTT. The chain recombines TRBV7-7 with TRBJ2-3; no reliable D call. Germline-derived CDR1 and CDR2 are SSHAT and FNYEAQ (reference sequence). V was cut by 5 bases and J by 2 bases, with 14 bases left in between. The CDR3 is 15 amino acids.